The T cell receptor beta chain described here comes from a study of T cells in localized non-small cell lung cancer. Study outcomes and limitations: Appearing in adjacent lung were a median about 60 of the top 100 tumor clones. Uninvolved neighboring lung showed the greatest T cell clonality, exceeding tumor. The study sequenced only one region of the tumor. As a result, intratumor heterogeneity could not be excluded and remains possible. The study linked higher blood T cell density to longer overall survival.

Sequencing was performed with immunoSEQ multiplex PCR; in TCRdb, only in-frame clones are kept and a portion is missing. The sample includes some 140,000 clones, around 90% of them seen just once. In this sample, this clone turned up once. Its antigen is not known. This CDR3 comprises 15 residues. Germline loops: CDR1 SEHNR, CDR2 FQNEAQ (reference sequence). The V and J ends lost 5 bases and 0 bases respectively, with 11 bases between them. The gene calls are TRBV7-9 and TRBJ1-3; tentatively, D is TRBD1 (5 bases). This specimen consisted of peripheral blood, obtained before any cancer treatment. The sequence was obtained from a female donor over 55 with stage I lung adenocarcinoma. CDR3 sequence reads: CASSPRQNSGNTIYF. For the CDR3, the DNA is TGTGCCAGCAGCCCCCGACAGAACTCTGGAAACACCATATATTTT.